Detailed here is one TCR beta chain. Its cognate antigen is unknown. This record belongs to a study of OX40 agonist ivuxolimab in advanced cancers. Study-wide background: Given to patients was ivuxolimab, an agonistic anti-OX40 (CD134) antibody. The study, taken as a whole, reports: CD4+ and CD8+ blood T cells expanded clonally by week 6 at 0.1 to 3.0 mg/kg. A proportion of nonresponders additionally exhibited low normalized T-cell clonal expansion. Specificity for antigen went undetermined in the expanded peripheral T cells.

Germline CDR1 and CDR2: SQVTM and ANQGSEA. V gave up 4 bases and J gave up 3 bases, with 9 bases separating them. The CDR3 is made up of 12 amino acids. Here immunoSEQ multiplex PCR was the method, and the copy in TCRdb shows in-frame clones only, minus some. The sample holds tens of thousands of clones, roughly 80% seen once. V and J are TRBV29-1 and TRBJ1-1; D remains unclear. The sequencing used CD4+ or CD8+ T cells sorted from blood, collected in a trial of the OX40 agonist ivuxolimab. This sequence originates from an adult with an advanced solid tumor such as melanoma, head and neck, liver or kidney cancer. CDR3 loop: CSVGYGDTEAFF. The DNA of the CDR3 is TGCAGCGTTGGGTATGGGGACACTGAAGCTTTCTTT.